This T cell receptor (beta chain) was recorded in a study of high-grade serous ovarian cancer treatment subgroups. With respect to this clone: Antigen unknown.

Tumor samples were obtained before definitive surgery or chemotherapy. Regarding the study as a whole: Repertoire similarity ranged roughly 0.095 to 0.8 between tumors of one patient. TCR relatedness rose with neoantigen level and trended with mutation load. Only CDR3 was analyzed; CDR1 and CDR2 were not.

Sequenced by immunoSEQ multiplex PCR; TCRdb stores in-frame clones only, minus some. This table has over 5,000 clones, 75% to 85% appearing once. The CDR3 runs 16 residues. After removal of 3 bases from V and 4 bases from J, the junction contained 12 bases not matched to a gene. Germline loops: CDR1 SGHRS, CDR2 YFSETQ. The TCR was taken from a human donor with high-grade serous ovarian cancer. Sequences were obtained from tumor tissue. V usage is TRBV5-1 and J usage is TRBJ2-5, with 7 bases that match TRBD1. This CDR3 is CASSWWGSTGTETQYF. Written as DNA, the CDR3 is TGCGCCAGCAGCTGGTGGGGCTCGACAGGGACAGAGACCCAGTACTTC.